The next 22 T cell receptor beta chains were all read from a single sample in a study of radiation and T cells in renal cell carcinoma. Some clones are missing from TCRdb's copy, which holds only in-frame ones; the method was immunoSEQ multiplex PCR. The sample contains 150,000 to 200,000 clones, 88% of which appear only once. Time point in this sample: blood 4 weeks post-SBRT, at nephrectomy. Treatment of the sample: 15 Gy SBRT to primary tumor, nephrectomy 4 weeks later. The starting material was blood, obtained from a patient whose treatment included radiotherapy and nephrectomy. These receptors originate from a woman between 45 and 65 years old with renal cell carcinoma.

This chain connects TRBV27 to TRBJ1-2, with TRBD1 identical over 8 bases. This CDR3 spans 14 amino acids. V lost 8 bases to trimming and J lost 7 bases; unmatched junction nucleotides: 12. Germline CDR1 reads MNHEY; CDR2 reads SMNVEV (reference sequence). CDR3 DNA sequence: TGTGCCAGCGCCTCAGGGGGCGCGATGAGTGGCTACACCTTC. This gives the protein CASASGGAMSGYTF.

This sequence joins TRBV7-2 and TRBJ2-7; D is unresolved. This CDR3 has 13 residues. CDR1 is SGHTA, CDR2 FQGNSA, per germline. The germline V and J ends were trimmed by 4 bases and 6 bases, with 13 bases remaining between them. The CDR3 nucleotides are TGTGCCAGCAGCTCCCCCGGGCCCTTCGAGCAGTACTTC. Translated, it gives CASSSPGPFEQYF.

CDR3 nucleotide sequence: TGCGCCAGCAGCTTGGCCGAGAACACTGAAGCTTTCTTT. It is translated as CASSLAENTEAFF. The V gene is TRBV5-1, the J gene TRBJ1-1; D is unresolved. V was trimmed by 0 bases and J by 1 base, leaving 4 bases between them. The CDR3 covers 13 residues. CDR1 and CDR2 from the germline V gene are SGHRS and YFSETQ. Variable domain in full (rest from reference TRBV5-1 and TRBJ1-1): KAGVTQTPRYLIKTRGQQVTLSCSPISGHRSVSWYQQTPGQGLQFLFEYFSETQRNKGNFPGRFSGRQFSNSRSEMNVSTLELGDSALYLCASSLAENTEAFFGQGTRLTVV.

The V and J genes are TRBV19 and TRBJ1-1, with D possibly matching TRBD1 (6 bases). The CDR3 length is 13 residues. Trimming removed 6 bases from V and 2 bases from J, with 10 bases in between. CDR1 LNHDA and CDR2 SQIVND come from the germline V gene (reference sequence). CDR3 nucleotide sequence: TGTGCCAGTAGCGACAGGCAAAACACTGAAGCTTTCTTT. The encoded protein is CASSDRQNTEAFF.

This sequence joins TRBV28 and TRBJ1-4, with D tentatively TRBD1 (5 bases). CDR1 MDHEN and CDR2 SYDVKM come from the germline V gene. V was cut by 3 bases and J by 7 bases, with 15 bases left in between. The CDR3 covers 15 residues. As DNA, the CDR3 is TGTGCCAGCAGTTTGGTGGGGCGGGGTACTGAAAAACTGTTTTTT. Residues: CASSLVGRGTEKLFF.

The V and J genes are TRBV18 and TRBJ1-1; TRBD1 agrees at 8 bases. The CDR3 is 13 residues long. The germline gives CDR1 KGHSH, CDR2 LQKENI. V lost 3 bases to trimming and J lost 6 bases; unmatched junction nucleotides: 3. CDR3 residues: CASSPGQAAEAFF. The CDR3 bases are TGTGCCAGCTCACCGGGACAGGCCGCTGAAGCTTTCTTT.

V usage is TRBV10-3 and J usage is TRBJ2-5, with 10 bases aligning to TRBD2. This CDR3 has 15 amino acids. J was trimmed by 1 base and V by 6 bases; bases with no gene match: 5. CDR1 is ENHRY, CDR2 SYGVKD, per germline. CDR3 amino acids: CAISGGLAVQETQYF. The CDR3 DNA reads TGTGCCATCAGCGGCGGACTAGCGGTCCAAGAGACCCAGTACTTC.

Only one count was recorded for this clone. The gene calls are TRBV5-1 and TRBJ2-7; possibly TRBD2 for D (5 bases). CDR3 length equals 16 residues. Trimming stripped 0 bases from V and 7 bases from J, with 20 bases between. Per germline, CDR1 SGHRS and CDR2 YFSETQ. CDR3 bases: TGCGCCAGCAGCTTGGACGGCTGGACTGAACGAGGGGAGCAGTACTTC. Its protein is CASSLDGWTERGEQYF. The full variable domain, completed using reference TRBV5-1 and TRBJ2-7, is KAGVTQTPRYLIKTRGQQVTLSCSPISGHRSVSWYQQTPGQGLQFLFEYFSETQRNKGNFPGRFSGRQFSNSRSEMNVSTLELGDSALYLCASSLDGWTERGEQYFGPGTRLTVT.

This clone was seen only a few times. The CDR3 loop reads CASSPRVAGDNEQFF. The CDR3 bases are TGTGCCAGCAGCCCTCGGGTAGCGGGGGACAATGAGCAGTTCTTC. The gene calls are TRBV9 and TRBJ2-1, with TRBD2 matching over 9 bases. There are 15 residues in the CDR3. From germline, CDR1 is SGDLS and CDR2 YYNGEE. V shed 4 bases, J shed 5 bases, and the junction held 7 bases outside the gene matches.

This chain connects TRBV7-9 to TRBJ1-1, with 8 bases lining up with TRBD1. The CDR3 is 14 residues long. V gave up 4 bases and J gave up 7 bases; unmatched junction bases: 8. Germline V gene data show CDR1 as SEHNR and CDR2 as FQNEAQ (reference sequence). CDR3 nucleotides: TGTGCCAGCAGCTCGCAGGACAGGGCTGATGAAGCTTTCTTT. This sequence encodes CASSSQDRADEAFF.

The rearrangement uses TRBV28 and TRBJ1-2; 9 bases are a match to TRBD1. CDR1 is MDHEN, CDR2 SYDVKM, per germline. The CDR3 has 15 amino acids. The V gene end was trimmed by 3 bases and the J gene end by 7 bases; junction bases not matched to a gene: 9. In nucleotides, the CDR3 is TGTGCCAGCAGTTTGCCGGGACAGGGAATTCGTGGCTACACCTTC. It codes for CASSLPGQGIRGYTF.

This chain joins TRBV7-9 and TRBJ2-1, with D possibly being TRBD2 (5 bases). V was trimmed by 0 bases and J by 7 bases, leaving 13 bases between them. This CDR3 contains 15 residues. Per the germline V gene, CDR1 is SEHNR and CDR2 is FQNEAQ (reference sequence). This CDR3 is CASSLAPGSRNEQFF. The CDR3 coding sequence is TGTGCCAGCAGCTTAGCGCCGGGGTCTAGGAATGAGCAGTTCTTC.

This clone was counted once. This chain joins TRBV7-2 and TRBJ2-2, with 8 bases fitting TRBD1. Germline values: CDR1 SGHTA, CDR2 FQGNSA. The CDR3 spans 16 residues. J was trimmed by 7 bases and V by 0 bases; bases with no gene match: 7. The CDR3 reads CASSLAPGQGGGELFF. In DNA, the CDR3 is TGTGCCAGCAGCTTAGCCCCAGGACAGGGCGGCGGGGAGCTGTTTTTT.

The rearrangement joins TRBV7-9 to TRBJ2-1; 9 positions match TRBD2. The V gene's germline CDR1 is SEHNR and CDR2 FQNEAQ (reference sequence). The CDR3 runs to 16 residues. Trimming at V came to 3 bases and at J to 5 bases, leaving 8 bases not matched to a gene. The CDR3 bases are TGTGCCAGCAGCTTTGTTAGCGGGGGTTACCACAATGAGCAGTTCTTC. Translated, it gives CASSFVSGGYHNEQFF.

V is TRBV10-3 and J is TRBJ2-7; the D gene is possibly TRBD1 (5 bases). V lost 6 bases and J 3 bases, leaving 12 bases between the germline ends. This CDR3 has 13 amino acids. Germline-derived CDR1 and CDR2 are ENHRY and SYGVKD. This chain's CDR3 is CAIRPGHLYEQYF. The CDR3 coding sequence is TGTGCCATCAGACCAGGACACCTCTACGAGCAGTACTTC.

This chain's CDR3 is CASSFLGVGSAKNIQYF. The CDR3 nucleotides read TGCGCCAGCAGCTTCTTAGGGGTCGGCTCAGCCAAAAACATTCAGTACTTC. The rearrangement uses TRBV5-1 and TRBJ2-4, with a possible D match to TRBD1 (5 bases). The germline CDR1 and CDR2 sequences are SGHRS and YFSETQ. Trimming shortened V by 2 bases and J by 0 bases, and 15 bases separated the two germline ends. The CDR3 covers 17 residues.

This chain joins TRBV4-1 and TRBJ2-1, with D perhaps TRBD2 (5 bases). V was shortened by 1 base and J by 6 bases, with 10 bases between the two germline ends. The germline V gene encodes CDR1 MGHRA and CDR2 YSYEKL. This CDR3 contains 14 residues. CDR3 loop: CASSQAAGGNEQFF. CDR3 DNA sequence: TGCGCCAGCAGCCAAGCAGCAGGAGGCAATGAGCAGTTCTTC.

The CDR3 protein is CASSLDRVPEKLFF. CDR3 DNA sequence: TGCGCCAGCAGCCTCGACAGAGTCCCCGAAAAACTGTTTTTT. V is TRBV4-3 and J is TRBJ1-4, with D perhaps TRBD1 (5 bases). Trimming pared 4 bases from V and 8 bases from J, leaving 14 bases between. The CDR3 sequence is 14 residues long. The germline gives CDR1 LGHNA, CDR2 YSLEER.

This clone has only one observation. This chain uses TRBV6-5 with TRBJ2-3, with 8 bases matching TRBD2. J was trimmed by 0 bases and V by 1 base; bases with no gene match: 3. Per germline, CDR1 MNHEY and CDR2 SVGAGI. The CDR3 consists of 16 residues. The CDR3 DNA follows: TGTGCCAGCAGTTACTTGCGGGGGGCTAGCACAGATACGCAGTATTTT. Amino acid sequence: CASSYLRGASTDTQYF.

J is TRBJ1-5 and V is TRBV6-1, with D maybe TRBD1 (5 bases). From germline, CDR1 is MNHNS and CDR2 SASEGT. V shed 4 bases and J shed 0 bases, with 19 bases lying between them. The CDR3 is 18 amino acids. CDR3 DNA: TGTGCCAGCAGTGGTGGCAATATACGGCAGGGTAGCAATCAGCCCCAGCATTTT. It yields the protein CASSGGNIRQGSNQPQHF.

The rearrangement links TRBV4-3 to TRBJ2-7; 11 nucleotides match TRBD2. Germline loops: CDR1 LGHNA, CDR2 YSLEER. This CDR3 is 15 amino acids long. V was clipped by 1 base and J by 3 bases; unmatched bases: 2. The CDR3 DNA follows: TGCGCCAGCAGCCAAGTGCTAGCGGGGGGCTACGAGCAGTACTTC. This translates into CASSQVLAGGYEQYF.

CDR3 residues: CASSLDRGEADTQYF. The DNA for the CDR3 is TGCGCCAGCAGCCTGGACAGGGGGGAAGCAGATACGCAGTATTTT. The chain uses TRBV4-1 and TRBJ2-3, with 10 bases matching TRBD1. The CDR3 totals 15 residues. Germline CDR1 and CDR2: MGHRA and YSYEKL. After removal of 4 bases from V and 4 bases from J, the junction contained 5 bases not matched to a gene.